The rows below give T cell receptor beta chains drawn from one sample of a study of T cells expressing NK-cell markers. Reanalyzing the 5' RACE reads, TCRdb keeps one entry per CDR3 protein, without DNA. The sample totals about 260,000 distinct CDR3 sequences; its top ten clones hold 4.2%. The sample comprised blood T cells: a sorted CD56 or NKG2C T cell subset, CD4+ or CD8+ T cells, or bulk PBMC T cells (not recorded which). The receptor set was obtained from a woman between 18 and 70 years old in good health. CDR3s include the opening cysteine and the closing phenylalanine or tryptophan.

J gene,V gene,CDR3 protein
TRBJ2-4,TRBV4-2,CASSQEGGRGNIQYF
TRBJ2-1,TRBV5-1,CASSPGTSGSSYNEQFF
TRBJ2-1,TRBV5-1,CASSLAGAYSYNEQFF
TRBJ2-5,TRBV11-3,CASSFGGQGAETQYF
TRBJ1-5,TRBV6-2/TRBV6-3,CASSLMAVFWGLAETQPQHF
TRBJ1-6,TRBV5-1,CASSSQGAYNSPLHF
TRBJ2-5,TRBV6-2/TRBV6-3,CASSGQVYQETQYF
TRBJ2-2,TRBV7-2,CASSLPGELFF
TRBJ2-1,TRBV20-1,CSARSMGPTVYNEQFF
TRBJ1-2,TRBV30,CAWSAPGQGARGYTF
TRBJ2-1,TRBV12-5,CASGLGRTSGTDEQFF
TRBJ2-1,TRBV29-1,CSVAPGRHNEQFF
TRBJ2-1,TRBV12-3/TRBV12-4,CASSLGGLAGVHNEQFF
TRBJ1-6,TRBV6-1,CASRPTQGGSSPLHF
TRBJ2-7,TRBV20-1,CSASFPGAHEQYF
TRBJ2-3,TRBV5-1,CASSLDPTVWRTGFTDTQYF
TRBJ1-6,TRBV11-2,CASRTRGTGTSPLHF
TRBJ2-5,TRBV29-1,CSVEDLGRQETQYF
TRBJ2-7,TRBV29-1,CSVTSRQGVYEQYF
TRBJ2-3,TRBV7-2,CASSLEGDTQYF
TRBJ2-3,TRBV7-2,CASSLGGQVSDTQYF
TRBJ2-3,TRBV5-4,CASSLGARPNTDTQYF
TRBJ2-7,TRBV7-2,CASSISGSSYEQYF
TRBJ1-2,TRBV4-3,CASSQQTGSYGYTF
TRBJ1-4,TRBV20-1,CSATLDGEAGEKLFF
TRBJ2-1,TRBV7-2,CASSLDGGYREQFF
TRBJ2-1,TRBV12-3/TRBV12-4,CASSFGAEQFF
TRBJ2-5,TRBV7-2,CASSFGIGQETQYF
TRBJ1-1,TRBV27,CASRLQGAIPTEAFF